Sequencing of this T cell receptor (beta chain) was carried out in a study of cytomegalovirus exposure and HLA in healthy donors. PCR employed 60 Vbeta and 13 Jbeta primers. Clones were sequenced by immunoSEQ multiplex PCR, and TCRdb holds only the in-frame ones, with some missing. Here the sample spans 100,000 to 150,000 clones, over 80% being singletons. Specimen: PBMCs. This receptor was obtained from a man aged 18 to 35 in good health and CMV-seropositive.

The DNA for the CDR3 is TGCGCCAGCAGCCAGGACAGCTTTAGCAATCAGCCCCAGCATTTT. Translating it yields CASSQDSFSNQPQHF. The chain uses TRBV4-1 and TRBJ1-5; weak D call: TRBD1 (6 bases). The ends were cut back, 3 bases at V and 0 bases at J, with 9 bases in the middle. The length of the CDR3 is 15 residues. Germline V gene sequence: CDR1 MGHRA, CDR2 YSYEKL.